This T cell receptor (beta chain) emerged from a study of cytomegalovirus exposure and HLA in healthy donors. Findings and caveats of the study: 150 or so TCR beta chains were listed as cytomegalovirus-associated. In an earlier analysis, productive rearrangement rates for most beta V segments clustered near 87% or 30%.

The CDR3 length is 15 residues. The V gene lost 5 bases and the J gene lost 3 bases, with 13 bases spanning the gap. The germline V gene encodes CDR1 MNHEY and CDR2 SMNVEV (reference sequence). As for this clone: Its antigen is as yet unknown.

There were likely unrecorded immune exposures, though donors were nominally healthy when sampled. The PCR used 60 Vbeta and 13 Jbeta primers. Sequencing was performed with immunoSEQ multiplex PCR; in TCRdb, only in-frame clones are kept and a portion is missing. The sample yields about 120,000 clones, roughly 75% seen once. This sequence was found in a man aged 25 to 45 in good health and CMV-seropositive. Sequences were obtained from PBMCs. This chain links TRBV27 with TRBJ1-4; a weak D match, TRBD1 (5 bases). CDR3: CASSPRGVSNEKLFF. The CDR3 nucleotides are TGTGCCAGCAGTCCTCGGGGGGTATCTAATGAAAAACTGTTTTTT.